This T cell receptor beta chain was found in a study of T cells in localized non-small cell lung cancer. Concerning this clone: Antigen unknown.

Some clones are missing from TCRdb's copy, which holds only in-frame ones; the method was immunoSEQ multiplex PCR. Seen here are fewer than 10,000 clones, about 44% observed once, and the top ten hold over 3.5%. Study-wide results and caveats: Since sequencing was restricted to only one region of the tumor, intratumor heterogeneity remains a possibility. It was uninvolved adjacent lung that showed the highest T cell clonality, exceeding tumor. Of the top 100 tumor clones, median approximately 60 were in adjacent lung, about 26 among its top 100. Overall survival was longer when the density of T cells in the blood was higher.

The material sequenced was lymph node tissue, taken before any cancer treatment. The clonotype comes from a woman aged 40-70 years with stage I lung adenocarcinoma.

CDR3 amino acids: CASSPGQSLTYEQYF. The DNA for the CDR3 is TGTGCCAGCTCACCCGGACAGTCCTTGACCTACGAGCAGTACTTC. The chain combines TRBV18 with TRBJ2-7, with TRBD1 as a possible D gene (6 bases). Trimming shortened V by 3 bases and J by 2 bases, and 14 bases separated the two germline ends. The germline V gene has CDR1 KGHSH and CDR2 LQKENI. The CDR3 runs 15 residues.